This TCR beta chain was obtained from a study of blood T cell repertoires in COVID-19. Study summary: T cells, B-cell-depleted T cells, or PBMCs provided the cDNA or gDNA that served as material.

Study processing details: From reference gene primer amplification, estimates of nucleated cell counts were derived. Using immunoSEQ multiplex PCR, the repertoire was profiled, and TCRdb retains in-frame clones only, with some absent. The V and J calls and the clone size are those of that table, but D and trimming were determined from the DNA. The sample contains about 200,000 clones, 70% to 90% of which appear only once. Germline V gene data show CDR1 as SEHNR and CDR2 as FQNEAQ (reference sequence). This CDR3 has 13 residues. V dropped 8 bases and J dropped 2 bases, with 9 bases sitting between them.

Sample: peripheral blood. The chain has TRBV7-9 and TRBJ1-4; no definite D call. The TCR originated in an elderly woman with acute or convalescent COVID-19. CDR3 amino acids: CASPESTNEKLFF. For the CDR3, the DNA is TGTGCCAGCCCGGAGAGTACTAATGAAAAACTGTTTTTT.